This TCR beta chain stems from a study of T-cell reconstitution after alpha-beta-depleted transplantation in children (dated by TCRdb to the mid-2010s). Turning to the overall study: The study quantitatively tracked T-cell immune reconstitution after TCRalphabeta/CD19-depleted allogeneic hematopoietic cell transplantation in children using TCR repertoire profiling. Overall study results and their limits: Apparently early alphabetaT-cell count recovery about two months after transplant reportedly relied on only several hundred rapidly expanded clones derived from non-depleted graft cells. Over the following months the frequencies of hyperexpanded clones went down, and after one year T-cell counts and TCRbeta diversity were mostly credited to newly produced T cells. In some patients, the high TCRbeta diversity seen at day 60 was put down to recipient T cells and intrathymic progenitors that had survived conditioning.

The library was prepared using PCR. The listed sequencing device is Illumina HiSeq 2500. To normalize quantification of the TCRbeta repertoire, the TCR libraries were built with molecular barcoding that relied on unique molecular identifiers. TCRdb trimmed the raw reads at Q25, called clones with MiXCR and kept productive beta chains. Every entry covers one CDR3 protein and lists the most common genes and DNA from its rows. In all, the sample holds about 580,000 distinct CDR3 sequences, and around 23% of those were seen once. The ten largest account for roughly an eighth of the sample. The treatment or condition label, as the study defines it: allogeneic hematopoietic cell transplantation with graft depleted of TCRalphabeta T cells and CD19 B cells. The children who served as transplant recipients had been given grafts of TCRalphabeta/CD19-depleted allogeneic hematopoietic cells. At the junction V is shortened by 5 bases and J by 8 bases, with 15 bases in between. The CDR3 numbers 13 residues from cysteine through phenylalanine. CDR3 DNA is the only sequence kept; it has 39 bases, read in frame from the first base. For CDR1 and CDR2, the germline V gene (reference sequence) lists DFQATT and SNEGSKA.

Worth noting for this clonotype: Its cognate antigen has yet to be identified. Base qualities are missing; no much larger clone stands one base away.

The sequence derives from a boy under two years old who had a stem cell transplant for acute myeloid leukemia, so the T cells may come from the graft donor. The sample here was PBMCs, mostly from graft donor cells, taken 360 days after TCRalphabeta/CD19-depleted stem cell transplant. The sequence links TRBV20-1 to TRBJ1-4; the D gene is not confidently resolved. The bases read TGCAGTGCTCCCCACGGTGGGAGGGAAAAACTGTTTTTT. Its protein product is CSAPHGGREKLFF.